This TCR beta chain was obtained from a study of PD-L1 blockade in urothelial cancer. Study information: Atezolizumab, begun by patients in the mid-2010s, was given at 1,200 mg intravenously every 3 weeks. T cells numbered a median of 141,255 in the blood samples. At 6 weeks and at 3 weeks (second dose) after treatment start, blood was analyzed.

Only one count was recorded for this clone. Its antigen is unknown. Study outcomes and limitations: Tumor-associated clones in the blood of durable-benefit patients grew more at 3 weeks.

CDR3 length: 17 residues. The V end was cut by 2 bases, the J end by 5 bases, with 21 bases between. CDR1 and CDR2 (germline): MNHNS, SASEGT. The assay was immunoSEQ multiplex PCR, and TCRdb's table has in-frame clones only and misses some. The repertoire has 50,000 to 60,000 clones, about 80% of them found once; the top ten carry 5% to 6%. The sequence came from a man aged 40-50 years with urothelial cancer. The chain joins TRBV6-1 to TRBJ1-2, with TRBD1 as a possible D gene (6 bases). Sequences were derived from PBMCs, sampled around atezolizumab (anti-PD-L1) treatment. The CDR3 bases are TGTGCCAGCAGTGAACGTTATGAGGGGGTCCCATGGTATGGCTACACCTTC. Amino acid sequence: CASSERYEGVPWYGYTF.